The sequence of this TCR beta chain was determined in a study of blood T cell repertoires in COVID-19. Study information: Both acute and convalescent COVID-19 samples were obtained from the United States, Italy and Spain. PBMCs, B-cell-depleted T cells, or T cells provided the cDNA or gDNA that made up the material.

The count of this clone is one. Germline loops: CDR1 SGHRS, CDR2 YFSETQ. Trimming took off 1 base at V and 0 bases at J, with 22 bases between the two ends. The CDR3 runs to 19 residues. Authors' analysis steps: From reference gene primer amplification, estimates of nucleated cell counts were derived. The data were produced by immunoSEQ multiplex PCR, yet TCRdb's version contains in-frame clones alone and is incomplete. V and J calls plus clone size are reproduced from that table; the DNA served to infer D and trimming. In the table there are a few hundred thousand clones, around 85% of which are singletons.

The TCR comes from a woman aged 18-30 years with acute or convalescent COVID-19. The chain recombines TRBV5-1 with TRBJ1-1, with D perhaps TRBD1 (6 bases). The source material was peripheral blood. The CDR3 DNA is TGCGCCAGCAGCTTGTACGGTTTTAACAGGGTGCAGATGAACACTGAAGCTTTCTTT. Its protein product is CASSLYGFNRVQMNTEAFF.